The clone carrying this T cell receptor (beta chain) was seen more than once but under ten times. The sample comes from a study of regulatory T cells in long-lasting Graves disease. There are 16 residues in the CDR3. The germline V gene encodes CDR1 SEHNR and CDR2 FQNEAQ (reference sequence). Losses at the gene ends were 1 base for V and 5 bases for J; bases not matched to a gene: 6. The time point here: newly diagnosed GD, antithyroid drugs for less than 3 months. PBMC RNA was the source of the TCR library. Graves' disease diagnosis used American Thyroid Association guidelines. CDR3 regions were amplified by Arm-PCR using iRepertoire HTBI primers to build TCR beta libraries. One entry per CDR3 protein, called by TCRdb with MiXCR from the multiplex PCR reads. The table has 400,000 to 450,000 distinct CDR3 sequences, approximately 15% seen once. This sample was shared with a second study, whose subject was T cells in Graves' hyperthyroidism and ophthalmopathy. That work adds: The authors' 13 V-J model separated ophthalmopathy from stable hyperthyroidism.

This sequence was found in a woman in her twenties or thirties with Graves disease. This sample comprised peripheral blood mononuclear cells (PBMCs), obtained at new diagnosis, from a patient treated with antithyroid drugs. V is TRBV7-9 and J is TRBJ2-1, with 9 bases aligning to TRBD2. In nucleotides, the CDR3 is TGTGCCAGCAGCTTAGAAACTAGCGGGTGGGACAATGAGCAGTTCTTC. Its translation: CASSLETSGWDNEQFF.